This T cell receptor (beta chain) comes out of a study of T cell responses to AZD1222 COVID-19 vaccine. Data came from immunoSEQ multiplex PCR; TCRdb stores just in-frame clones and leaves some out. Found here are approximately 110,000 clones, roughly 88% of them singletons; the top ten hold roughly 15%. V lost 4 bases and J 8 bases, leaving 14 bases between the germline ends. This CDR3 spans 13 amino acids. CDR1 LGHDT and CDR2 YNNKEL come from the germline V gene (reference sequence). The material was peripheral blood, obtained on day 0 of AZD1222 vaccination. This rearrangement joins TRBV3-1 (or the pseudogene TRBV3-2) to TRBJ1-2; D remains ambiguous. The source is an adult in good health. The CDR3 nucleotides are TGTGCCAGCAGCCGACCGGTGGGGTCGGGCTACACCTTC. Translation: CASSRPVGSGYTF.